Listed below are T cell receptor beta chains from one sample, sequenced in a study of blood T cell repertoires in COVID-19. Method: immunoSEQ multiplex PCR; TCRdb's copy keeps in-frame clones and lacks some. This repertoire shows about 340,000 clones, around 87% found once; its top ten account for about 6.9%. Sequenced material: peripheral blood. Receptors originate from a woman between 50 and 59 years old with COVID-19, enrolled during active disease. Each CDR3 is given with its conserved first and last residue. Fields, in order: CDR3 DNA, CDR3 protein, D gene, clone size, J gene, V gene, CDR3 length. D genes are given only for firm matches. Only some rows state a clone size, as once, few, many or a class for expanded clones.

TGTGCCAGCAGTTACTCTGACACCTTGAACACTGAAGCTTTCTTT	CASSYSDTLNTEAFF	-	-	TRBJ1-1	TRBV6-2/TRBV6-3	15
TGTGCCAGCAGCCAGCGGGCGGGACGAGAGACCCAGTACTTC	CASSQRAGRETQYF	-	-	TRBJ2-5	TRBV3-1/TRBV3-2	14
TGCGCCAGCAGCTTGGGCGGGACAGGAGGCTCTTACAATGAGCAGTTCTTC	CASSLGGTGGSYNEQFF	TRBD1	-	TRBJ2-1	TRBV5-1	17
TGTGCCAGCAGCTTAGATGTCCTCCGGAGGGGTAATGAGCAGTTCTTC	CASSLDVLRRGNEQFF	-	-	TRBJ2-1	TRBV11-3	16
TGTGCCAGCAGCTTGGGGAGTATGAACACTGAAGCTTTCTTT	CASSLGSMNTEAFF	-	-	TRBJ1-1	TRBV5-6	14
TGTGCCAGCAGTGAGAGTCTAGCTATGACCCAGTACTTC	CASSESLAMTQYF	-	once	TRBJ2-5	TRBV2	13
TGCGCCAGCAGCCTTCACTCCCAGGGATATCAGCCCCAGCATTTT	CASSLHSQGYQPQHF	-	-	TRBJ1-5	TRBV4-3	15
TGTGCCAGCAGTTACGGGCAGGGAAAGCTTCGCTACACCTTC	CASSYGQGKLRYTF	-	-	TRBJ1-2	TRBV6-6	14
TGTGCCAGCAGCTTCGGGACAGGGGTCCCGGGAGAGACCCAGTACTTC	CASSFGTGVPGETQYF	TRBD1	-	TRBJ2-5	TRBV7-8	16
TGTGCCAGCAGCTCCCCCTGGGGAGGATACAATGAGCAGTTCTTC	CASSSPWGGYNEQFF	-	-	TRBJ2-1	TRBV7-9	15
TGTGCCAGCAGTGTTTTCGCGGGTGAGCAGTACTTC	CASSVFAGEQYF	-	-	TRBJ2-7	TRBV2	12